The sequence of this TCR beta chain was determined in a study of response to subunit inactivated influenza vaccine (dated by TCRdb to about 2018). Background for the entire study: The study used deep quantitative T cell receptor repertoire profiling to track responses to a trivalent subunit inactivated influenza vaccine. What the study reported, not specific to this receptor: It was suggested by the authors that each seasonal influenza vaccination may recruit only a limited number of new T cells.

The germline V gene gives CDR1 as ENHRY and CDR2 as SYGVKD. There are 15 amino acids in the CDR3, from cysteine to phenylalanine inclusive. Kept here is only the CDR3 DNA, which spans 45 bases and is read in frame from base 1. V is shortened by 6 bases, J by 2 bases, and the region joining them spans 13 bases. For this clonotype: This clone's antigen is unknown. No base qualities exist here, and no much larger clone lies one base off it.

The library was obtained by RT-PCR. The sequencer listed for this sample is Illumina HiSeq 2500. TCRdb cleaned the public reads at Q25 with fastp, built clones with MiXCR and kept in-frame beta chains. Merged by CDR3 protein, the rows form single entries marked with the most common genes and DNA. For this sample there are a few hundred thousand distinct CDR3 sequences; 12% to 15% appear just once. 11% of the sample comes from the top ten. The clonotype was recovered from a man aged 45-60 years who received an inactivated influenza vaccine. Donor details come from another sample of the same person, matched by shared clones. The chain is made from TRBV10-3 and TRBJ2-2, with a tentative D gene TRBD1 over 5 matching bases. This specimen consisted of PBMCs from blood, obtained 11 to 12 days after vaccination. The DNA sequence is given as TGTGCCATCAGCCACGACAGTACTAACACCGGGGAGCTGTTTTTT. It is translated as CAISHDSTNTGELFF.